The 29 T cell receptor beta chains presented below share a single source sample, sequenced in a study of T cell repertoires in cytomegalovirus infection. TCRdb re-derived calls from the reads in MiXCR, one entry per CDR3 protein. The sample lists 630,000 or so distinct CDR3 sequences, approximately 24% occurring once. Input material: CD8+ T cells from PBMCs. These receptors were taken from a human donor in good health (CMV status not recorded). Some clones in this sample may be carry-over from other donors' samples.

This clonotype was observed a single time. A junction end diverges from the germline sequence, so it may reflect a read error. The V call is TRBV20-1, the J call TRBJ2-1; possibly TRBD2 for D (6 bases). Germline CDR1 DFQATT, CDR2 SNEGSKA (reference sequence). The CDR3 is 14 residues long. The chain's CDR3 is CSARGFSGYNDQFF. As DNA, the CDR3 is TGCAGTGCTAGGGGGTTTAGCGGCTACAATGATCAGTTCTTC.

The rearrangement joins TRBV7-9 to TRBJ1-4, with TRBD1 matching 12 bases. The CDR3 covers 18 residues. CDR1 and CDR2 (germline): SEHNR, FQNEAQ (reference sequence). Trimming took 7 bases from V and 8 from J; bases not matched to a gene: 17. Here the CDR3 reads CASIRDTGQGALGEKLFF. The DNA of the CDR3 is TGTGCCAGCATTAGGGACACGGGACAGGGGGCGCTTGGGGAAAAACTGTTTTTT.

This clonotype occurred once. The V and J genes are TRBV20-1 and TRBJ1-5; D remains ambiguous. Per germline, CDR1 DFQATT and CDR2 SNEGSKA (reference sequence). V was pared by 0 bases and J by 0 bases, with 6 bases between. The CDR3 consists of 14 residues. As DNA, the CDR3 is TGCAGTGCTAGAGAATTCGATAGCAATCAGCCCCAGCATTTT. Amino acid sequence: CSAREFDSNQPQHF.

CDR3 nucleotides: TGTGCCAGTAGTCCCGGGACAGGTCCTAATGAGCAGTTCTTC. Encoded protein: CASSPGTGPNEQFF. The chain is built from TRBV19 and TRBJ2-1; 8 bases match TRBD1. Germline V CDR1 and CDR2: LNHDA, SQIVND (reference sequence). This CDR3 is 14 amino acids long. V lost 5 bases to trimming and J lost 7 bases; unmatched junction nucleotides: 7.

This clonotype was observed a few times. The chain is built from TRBV4-3 and TRBJ1-5, with a possible D match to TRBD1 (5 bases). V lost 4 bases and J lost 6, with 10 bases in between. This CDR3 comprises 13 residues. Germline CDR1 LGHNA, CDR2 YSLEER. The CDR3 DNA follows: TGCGCCAGCAGCCCCTTAGGGACTCAGCCCCAGCATTTT. Translated: CASSPLGTQPQHF.

Only a few counts were recorded for this clonotype. The chain carries TRBV12-3 or TRBV12-4 and TRBJ2-1; 8 bases fit TRBD2. V shed 5 bases, J shed 9 bases, and the junction held 6 bases outside the gene matches. The CDR3 spans 13 residues. As DNA, the CDR3 is TGTGCCAGCAGTAGCGGGGGAGGGTTTGAGCAGTTCTTC. It is translated as CASSSGGGFEQFF.

The chain has TRBV10-3 and TRBJ2-3, with 13 bases matching TRBD2. J gave up 2 bases and V 4 bases, and 9 bases lay outside the gene matches. The CDR3 runs 18 residues. CDR1 ENHRY and CDR2 SYGVKD come from the germline V gene. CDR3 coding DNA: TGTGCCATCAGTGTCTCCCGGACTAGCGGGGGCTTCACAGATACGCAGTATTTT. This sequence encodes CAISVSRTSGGFTDTQYF.

The chain has TRBV28 and TRBJ2-1, with a weak D call TRBD2 (5 bases). V was cut by 5 bases and J by 14 bases, with 16 bases left in between. CDR3 length: 12 amino acids. CDR1 MDHEN and CDR2 SYDVKM come from the germline V gene. CDR3 DNA: TGTGCCAGCAGTCCCGGGTCCCCGGGGAAGTTCTTC. Encoded protein: CASSPGSPGKFF.

This clonotype was seen a few times. The chain is built from TRBV24-1 and TRBJ2-7; D call uncertain. The germline V and J ends were trimmed by 9 bases and 0 bases, with 11 bases remaining between them. The length of the CDR3 is 13 residues. CDR1 is KGHDR and CDR2 is SFDVKD in the germline V gene. CDR3 nucleotides: TGTGCCACCCAGAGCACCGACTCCTACGAGCAGTACTTC. As protein: CATQSTDSYEQYF.

This clonotype was observed a handful of times. J is TRBJ1-2 and V is TRBV14; D is possibly TRBD1 (5 bases). V was shortened by 4 bases and J by 4 bases, with 16 bases between the two germline ends. Germline CDR1 reads SGHDN; CDR2 reads FVKESK. This CDR3 has 15 residues. In nucleotides, the CDR3 is TGTGCCAGCAGCCCCTTTGCAGGGACCGTCTATGGCTACACCTTC. It specifies CASSPFAGTVYGYTF.

This clonotype was observed many times. The chain links TRBV7-9 to TRBJ2-5; D unclear. V was cut by 7 bases and J by 2 bases, with 17 bases left in between. The germline gives CDR1 SEHNR, CDR2 FQNEAQ (reference sequence). There are 15 residues in the CDR3. DNA of the CDR3: TGTGCCAGCACCCCTCTAGGCGCCCCTCAAGAGACCCAGTACTTC. This translates into CASTPLGAPQETQYF.

This clonotype appeared a few times. V usage is TRBV7-9 and J usage is TRBJ1-2, with D perhaps TRBD1 (5 bases). Germline-derived CDR1 and CDR2 are SEHNR and FQNEAQ (reference sequence). V shed 5 bases and J shed 4 bases, with 20 bases lying between them. The CDR3 runs 16 residues. This CDR3 reads CASSPLEGRNPYGYTF. The CDR3 nucleotides read TGTGCCAGCAGCCCGCTTGAGGGACGGAACCCCTATGGCTACACCTTC.

This clonotype was observed a handful of times. V usage is TRBV2 and J usage is TRBJ1-2, with D possibly TRBD1 on 5 matching bases. Germline assignment: CDR1 SNHLY and CDR2 FYNNEI. The CDR3 length is 16 residues. Between the trimmed V and J ends, which lost 0 bases and 3 bases, there was a span of 14 bases. CDR3 DNA sequence: TGTGCCAGCAGTGAAGCTGACGGGGGGTATTACTATGGCTACACCTTC. As protein: CASSEADGGYYYGYTF.

V is TRBV4-2 and J is TRBJ1-1; 8 bases fit TRBD1. The CDR3 is made up of 14 amino acids. Germline values: CDR1 LGHNA, CDR2 YNFKEQ. J was trimmed by 2 bases and V by 7 bases; bases with no gene match: 6. CDR3 sequence: CASTIGQGNTEAFF. Here the CDR3 DNA reads TGTGCCAGCACCATCGGACAGGGAAACACTGAAGCTTTCTTT.

This clonotype has just a few counts. This chain connects TRBV6-2 or TRBV6-3 to TRBJ2-4; D is perhaps TRBD1 (8 bases). Germline V gene lookup returns CDR1 MNHEY and CDR2 SVGEGT. Between the trimmed V and J ends, which lost 6 bases and 5 bases, there was a span of 14 bases. The CDR3 is 14 residues long. The CDR3 coding sequence is TGTGCCAGCAGCTTACAGGGGGGGGAAAACATTCAGTACTTC. Encoded protein: CASSLQGGENIQYF.

The V call is TRBV20-1, the J call TRBJ1-2; TRBD1 matches 7 bases. The germline V gene has CDR1 DFQATT and CDR2 SNEGSKA (reference sequence). The CDR3 has 18 residues. The junction had 24 bases not matched to a gene; V was cut back by 3 bases and J by 8 bases. The CDR3 region has the DNA TGCAGTGCTAGGGACACTAGGGGGCTCCCCAACACGAAGCAAGGCTACACCTTC. Its protein product is CSARDTRGLPNTKQGYTF.

This clonotype was seen many times. The chain couples TRBV27 to TRBJ2-3, with 9 bases fitting TRBD2. After removal of 6 bases from V and 6 bases from J, the junction contained 7 bases not matched to a gene. The germline gives CDR1 MNHEY, CDR2 SMNVEV (reference sequence). The CDR3 has 14 amino acids. Here the CDR3 DNA reads TGTGCCAGCAGCTTGACTAGCGGTGGGGATACGCAGTATTTT. Amino acid sequence: CASSLTSGGDTQYF.

The chain employs TRBV6-2 or TRBV6-3 and TRBJ2-1; either TRBD1 or TRBD2 may supply D (6 bases each). This CDR3 spans 15 amino acids. Per germline, CDR1 MNHEY and CDR2 SVGEGT. Deletions cut 7 bases from V and 1 base from J, with 14 bases between. CDR3 bases: TGTGCCAGCATTCAAGGGGGGTGGTCCTACAATGAGCAGTTCTTC. Its protein product is CASIQGGWSYNEQFF.

This clonotype appeared a few times. This rearrangement joins TRBV4-1 to TRBJ2-1, with D perhaps matching TRBD1 (6 bases). Trimming took 3 bases from V and 8 from J, leaving 17 bases between them. The CDR3 covers 15 residues. Germline assignment: CDR1 MGHRA and CDR2 YSYEKL. The CDR3 region is CASSHPAPGVDEQFF. CDR3 coding DNA: TGCGCCAGCAGCCACCCTGCCCCAGGGGTGGATGAGCAGTTCTTC.

The sample holds a few counts of this clonotype. In nucleotides, the CDR3 is TGTGCCAGCAGCTGGGCGGACAGGGGGCCTTTCAATGAGCAGTTCTTC. It codes for CASSWADRGPFNEQFF. V gene TRBV7-9 combines with J gene TRBJ2-1; TRBD1 aligns across 11 bases. The V gene end was trimmed by 4 bases and the J gene end by 6 bases; junction bases not matched to a gene: 8. CDR1 is SEHNR and CDR2 is FQNEAQ in the germline V gene (reference sequence). The CDR3 is 16 residues long.

This clonotype was seen at least ten times. This chain uses TRBV14 with TRBJ1-1; D is uncertain. The germline V and J ends were trimmed by 1 base and 0 bases, with 3 bases remaining between them. Germline-derived CDR1 and CDR2 are SGHDN and FVKESK. This CDR3 region has 13 residues. The CDR3, as DNA: TGTGCCAGCAGCCAAGTCATGAACACTGAAGCTTTCTTT. Encoded protein: CASSQVMNTEAFF.

This clonotype occurred a few times. This chain uses TRBV7-9 with TRBJ1-5, with no clear D. Deletions cut 5 bases from V and 6 bases from J, with 23 bases between. This CDR3 region has 17 residues. Germline V gene data show CDR1 as SEHNR and CDR2 as FQNEAQ (reference sequence). CDR3 bases: TGTGCCAGCAGCGCCTCCACCGGGCAAATTCCTCGTCAGCCCCAGCATTTT. Its protein is CASSASTGQIPRQPQHF. Together with reference TRBV7-9 and TRBJ1-5, the CDR3 gives the full variable domain: DTGVSQNPRHKITKRGQNVTFRCDPISEHNRLYWYRQTLGQGPEFLTYFQNEAQLEKSRLLSDRFSAERPKGSFSTLEIQRTEQGDSAMYLCASSASTGQIPRQPQHFGDGTRLSIL.

This clonotype has a count of ten or more. The chain combines TRBV7-2 with TRBJ1-1; perhaps TRBD1 as D (6 bases). Germline values: CDR1 SGHTA, CDR2 FQGNSA. This CDR3 has 15 amino acids. The V and J ends lost 0 bases and 1 base respectively, with 9 bases between them. The CDR3 reads CASSLAQGPNTEAFF. Written as DNA, the CDR3 is TGTGCCAGCAGCTTAGCGCAGGGGCCGAACACTGAAGCTTTCTTT. Filled out from reference TRBV7-2 and TRBJ1-1, the complete variable domain reads GAGVSQSPSNKVTEKGKDVELRCDPISGHTALYWYRQSLGQGLEFLIYFQGNSAPDKSGLPSDRFSAERTGGSVSTLTIQRTQQEDSAVYLCASSLAQGPNTEAFFGQGTRLTVV.

The J gene is TRBJ2-1, the V gene TRBV7-6; 8 nucleotides align to TRBD2. CDR1 is SGHVS and CDR2 is FNYEAQ in the germline V gene. The trim removed 7 bases at V and 9 bases at J, leaving 5 bases unmatched. The CDR3 sequence is 12 residues long. CDR3 loop: CASTLSGTEQFF. CDR3 nucleotide sequence: TGTGCCAGCACCCTTAGCGGGACTGAGCAGTTCTTC.

J is TRBJ2-7 and V is TRBV28; the match to TRBD2 covers 12 bases. The V gene's germline CDR1 is MDHEN and CDR2 SYDVKM. V lost 5 bases to trimming and J lost 2 bases; unmatched junction nucleotides: 4. The CDR3 is 15 amino acids. For the CDR3, the DNA is TGTGCCAGCAGTAACGGACTAGCGGGGACCTACGAGCAGTACTTC. Translation gives CASSNGLAGTYEQYF.

The CDR3 DNA is TGTGCCAGCAGCAAGTTGGCAGATACGCAGTATTTT. It yields the protein CASSKLADTQYF. The J gene is TRBJ2-3, the V gene TRBV7-9; D ambiguous. CDR1 is SEHNR, CDR2 FQNEAQ, per germline (reference sequence). The CDR3 runs 12 residues. V dropped 5 bases and J dropped 4 bases, with 7 bases sitting between them.

This sequence joins TRBV7-9 and TRBJ2-1; TRBD1 might be the D (6 bases). The V gene's germline CDR1 is SEHNR and CDR2 FQNEAQ (reference sequence). The V gene lost 7 bases and the J gene lost 7 bases, with 8 bases spanning the gap. This CDR3 region has 11 residues. This CDR3 is CASIDRNEQFF. The CDR3, as DNA: TGTGCCAGCATCGACAGGAATGAGCAGTTCTTC.

This clonotype was detected many times. The chain links TRBV6-6 to TRBJ1-5; D is perhaps TRBD1 (5 bases). The germline V and J ends were trimmed by 2 bases and 7 bases, with 9 bases remaining between them. The CDR3 covers 13 residues. Germline CDR1 reads MNHNY; CDR2 reads SVGAGI (reference sequence). CDR3 amino acids: CASSYPKGQPQHF. Here the CDR3 DNA reads TGTGCCAGCAGTTACCCAAAGGGGCAGCCCCAGCATTTT.

Only a few counts were recorded for this clonotype. The chain links TRBV20-1 to TRBJ2-1, with TRBD2 matching 11 bases. This CDR3 spans 18 amino acids. Germline values: CDR1 DFQATT, CDR2 SNEGSKA (reference sequence). V was clipped by 0 bases and J by 3 bases; unmatched bases: 10. The CDR3 here is CSARDNRLAGMHYNEQFF. CDR3 nucleotides: TGCAGTGCTAGAGATAACCGACTAGCGGGGATGCACTACAATGAGCAGTTCTTC.